This T cell receptor (beta chain) was found in a study of T cells in Graves' hyperthyroidism and ophthalmopathy. Findings and caveats of the study: The model's output predicted ophthalmopathy at a median of 6.5 months prior to onset.

No progression to ophthalmopathy during 18 months of follow-up defined stable disease. Diagnosis relied on clinical symptoms, serum thyroxine and TRAb, thyroid ultrasound and orbital computed tomography. What was amplified from RNA transcripts were TCR beta CDR3 regions. First-round RT-PCR of the TCR CDR3 relied on the HTBI primer set. In TCRdb, the multiplex PCR reads were re-called with MiXCR into one record per CDR3 protein. The repertoire consists of 300,000 to 400,000 distinct CDR3 sequences, with approximately 15% occurring once and the leading ten covering 20% to 25%. The CDR3 runs 15 residues. The ends lost 4 bases at V and 7 bases at J; junction bases unmatched: 6. Germline CDR1 reads SGHRS; CDR2 reads YFSETQ. About this clonotype: No antigen is known for it.

Material for sequencing was blood. This receptor was obtained from a woman aged 25 to 39 with Graves' hyperthyroidism. The rearrangement joins TRBV5-1 to TRBJ2-5; 14 bases are shared with TRBD2. This chain's CDR3 is CASSPGLAGVRTQYF. CDR3 nucleotide sequence: TGCGCCAGCAGCCCGGGACTAGCGGGAGTCAGGACCCAGTACTTC.